This paragraph reports one TCR beta chain. This record belongs to a study of T cell responses to AZD1222 COVID-19 vaccine. Profiled with immunoSEQ multiplex PCR; TCRdb holds only in-frame clones, not every one. The table has about 97,000 clones, roughly 88% seen once. V lost 8 bases, J lost 3 bases, and 8 bases stayed unmatched. The CDR3 extends over 15 amino acids. Germline CDR1 reads GTSNPN; CDR2 reads SVGIG (reference sequence). Sequencing was performed on peripheral blood, taken on day 0 of AZD1222 vaccination. The receptor was isolated from an adult in good health. This chain joins TRBV30 and TRBJ2-2; 11 positions agree with TRBD1. The DNA for the CDR3 is TGTGCCAAGGAAACGGGACAGGGGGACACCGGGGAGCTGTTTTTT. The encoded protein is CAKETGQGDTGELFF.